One and the same sample provided the 23 T cell receptor beta chains below, sequenced in a study of T cells in Graves' hyperthyroidism and ophthalmopathy. Amplification targeted TCR beta CDR3 regions from RNA transcripts. When the TCR CDR3 underwent first-round RT-PCR, the HTBI primer set was used. From the multiplex PCR reads, TCRdb called clonotypes with MiXCR, one entry per CDR3 protein. There are nearly 750,000 distinct CDR3 sequences in the sample; roughly 32% occur only once, and more than 25% lies in the top ten. Sequenced sample: blood. These TCRs come from a woman aged 40 to 50 with Graves' hyperthyroidism.

The rearrangement links TRBV20-1 to TRBJ2-1; D is unresolved. CDR3 length: 11 residues. Germline V gene data show CDR1 as DFQATT and CDR2 as SNEGSKA (reference sequence). Trimming shortened V by 1 base and J by 2 bases, and 0 bases separated the two germline ends. The CDR3 sequence: CSARAYNEQFF. CDR3 coding DNA: TGCAGTGCTAGAGCCTACAATGAGCAGTTCTTC.

In this sample, this clonotype turned up many times. This chain connects TRBV24-1 to TRBJ2-2; D possibly corresponds to TRBD1 (6 bases). The ends were cut back, 6 bases at V and 6 bases at J, with 16 bases in the middle. CDR1 and CDR2 (germline): KGHDR, SFDVKD. The CDR3 has 15 amino acids. The CDR3 is CATSPARGDAGELFF. The CDR3 DNA reads TGTGCCACCAGTCCCGCCAGGGGTGATGCCGGGGAGCTGTTTTTT.

This clonotype has more than one count but fewer than ten. The J gene is TRBJ2-2, the V gene TRBV12-3 or TRBV12-4, with a weak D call TRBD1 (5 bases). The CDR3 contains 13 residues. Deletions cut 3 bases from V and 7 bases from J, with 9 bases between. The CDR3 DNA reads TGTGCCAGCAGTTTCAGGGATCACGGGGAGCTGTTTTTT. Translating gives CASSFRDHGELFF.

This clonotype was picked up many times. The chain uses TRBV10-3 and TRBJ1-1, with 11 bases aligning to TRBD1. The length of the CDR3 is 15 residues. V shed 4 bases, J shed 7 bases, and the junction held 8 bases outside the gene matches. Germline V lookup: CDR1 ENHRY, CDR2 SYGVKD. This CDR3 is CAISAAGTGGLEAFF. CDR3 bases: TGTGCCATCAGTGCCGCAGGGACAGGGGGACTTGAAGCTTTCTTT.

The chain employs TRBV2 and TRBJ2-3; D possibly corresponds to TRBD1 (5 bases). CDR3 length equals 14 residues. In germline, CDR1 is SNHLY, CDR2 FYNNEI. V dropped 6 bases and J dropped 5 bases, with 15 bases sitting between them. As DNA, the CDR3 is TGTGCCAGCAGGTTTCGTGACAGAGGAGATACGCAGTATTTT. This gives the protein CASRFRDRGDTQYF.

The chain uses TRBV4-3 and TRBJ1-4, with a weak D call TRBD1 (5 bases). This CDR3 has 10 residues. The V end lost 4 bases, the J end lost 14 bases, and 8 bases lay between the germline ends. Germline CDR1 reads LGHNA; CDR2 reads YSLEER. The CDR3 loop is CASSPQGLFF. The CDR3 DNA follows: TGCGCCAGCAGCCCTCAGGGCCTGTTTTTT.

This clonotype has just a few counts. The gene calls are TRBV29-1 and TRBJ1-4; tentatively, D is TRBD1 (6 bases). Germline-derived CDR1 and CDR2 are SQVTM and ANQGSEA. CDR3 size: 13 residues. V lost 3 bases and J lost 7, with 12 bases in between. This chain's CDR3 is CSVDDGGGEKLFF. The CDR3 bases are TGCAGCGTTGACGACGGGGGCGGTGAAAAACTGTTTTTT.

Notes on this clonotype: A read error is possible here, since a much larger clone lies one base away. This sequence joins TRBV9 and TRBJ2-7, with 8 bases identical to TRBD2. The CDR3 runs 15 residues. Germline V gene lookup returns CDR1 SGDLS and CDR2 YYNGEE. The DNA for the CDR3 is TGTGCCAGCAGCCAGACTAGCGTAAGCTCCCACGAGCAGTACTTC. This codes for CASSQTSVSSHEQYF.

The chain carries TRBV20-1 and TRBJ2-5, with D perhaps TRBD1 (7 bases). Germline V gene data show CDR1 as DFQATT and CDR2 as SNEGSKA (reference sequence). The CDR3 sequence is 15 residues long. Trimming took 1 base from V and 11 from J, leaving 23 bases between them. CDR3 region: CSARATSLGTDTQYF. In DNA, the CDR3 is TGCAGTGCTAGAGCAACTAGCTTAGGGACAGATACGCAGTACTTC.

This clonotype was counted at least ten times. The rearrangement joins TRBV10-3 to TRBJ2-7, with TRBD1 matching over 8 bases. Trimming at V came to 4 bases and at J to 2 bases, leaving 7 bases not matched to a gene. This CDR3 is 15 amino acids long. Germline V gene sequence: CDR1 ENHRY, CDR2 SYGVKD. The CDR3 region has the DNA TGTGCCATCAGTGGACAGGGGACGGGGACCTACGAGCAGTACTTC. It yields the protein CAISGQGTGTYEQYF.

The rearrangement links TRBV7-2 to TRBJ2-7, with TRBD1 matching over 11 bases. Unmatched junction bases numbered 4, after V lost 6 bases and J lost 3 bases. CDR3 size: 14 residues. Germline assignment: CDR1 SGHTA and CDR2 FQGNSA. The chain's CDR3 is CASRWDRGSYEQYF. The CDR3 DNA follows: TGTGCCAGCAGGTGGGACAGGGGGAGCTACGAGCAGTACTTC. The whole variable domain, remainder taken from reference TRBV7-2 and TRBJ2-7, is GAGVSQSPSNKVTEKGKDVELRCDPISGHTALYWYRQSLGQGLEFLIYFQGNSAPDKSGLPSDRFSAERTGGSVSTLTIQRTQQEDSAVYLCASRWDRGSYEQYFGPGTRLTVT.

This clonotype was seen repeatedly, ten times or more. The genes are TRBV2 and TRBJ1-4; D possibly corresponds to TRBD1 (6 bases). This CDR3 comprises 15 residues. Trimming left V 6 bases short and J 8 bases short, with 19 bases between. Per the germline V gene, CDR1 is SNHLY and CDR2 is FYNNEI. This chain's CDR3 is CASSLQGTVGEKLFF. The CDR3 DNA reads TGTGCCAGCAGCCTCCAGGGGACGGTGGGCGAAAAACTGTTTTTT.

This clonotype was seen repeatedly, ten times or more. The genes are TRBV20-1 and TRBJ1-1, with TRBD1 matching 8 bases. After removal of 6 bases from V and 1 base from J, the junction contained 7 bases not matched to a gene. This CDR3 has 14 amino acids. CDR1 is DFQATT, CDR2 SNEGSKA, per germline (reference sequence). In nucleotides, the CDR3 is TGCAGTGCCCCCACGGACAGGGCGAACACTGAAGCTTTCTTT. Translating gives CSAPTDRANTEAFF.

In the case of this clonotype: This may come from a read error, since a much larger clone is one base off. V gene TRBV7-8 combines with J gene TRBJ1-2, with D unresolved. The V gene lost 3 bases and the J gene lost 4 bases, with 6 bases spanning the gap. The CDR3 sequence is 12 residues long. Germline CDR1 is SGHVS and CDR2 is FQNEAQ. The CDR3 spells CASSLVAYGYTF. The CDR3 DNA sequence: TGTGCCAGCAGCTTGGTCGCCTATGGCTACACCTTC.

Notes on this clonotype: Germline and junction disagree at one end, which may indicate a read error. This chain connects TRBV7-2 to TRBJ2-5, with TRBD2 matching over 11 bases. Germline values: CDR1 SGHTA, CDR2 FQGNSA. This CDR3 comprises 20 residues. The CDR3 DNA sequence: TGCGCCAGCAGCCAAGACGCGTTAGCGGGAGGGCCGGTGGGGGAAGAGACCCAGTACTTC. Protein sequence: CASSQDALAGGPVGEETQYF.

At least ten counts were recorded for this clonotype. The chain recombines TRBV9 with TRBJ1-1, with no clear D. The V gene's germline CDR1 is SGDLS and CDR2 YYNGEE. Trimming pared 5 bases from V and 0 bases from J, leaving 8 bases between. The CDR3 is made up of 13 amino acids. CDR3 coding DNA: TGTGCCAGCAGTTTTCGCTTGAACACTGAAGCTTTCTTT. This encodes CASSFRLNTEAFF.

The V and J genes are TRBV7-2 and TRBJ2-6, with TRBD1 matching 8 bases. Germline loops: CDR1 SGHTA, CDR2 FQGNSA. The CDR3 totals 18 residues. V was pared by 1 base and J by 0 bases, with 5 bases of the junction left unmatched. CDR3 loop: CASSLVQGQGSGANVLTF. The DNA of the CDR3 is TGTGCCAGCAGCTTAGTTCAAGGACAGGGCTCTGGGGCCAACGTCCTGACTTTC.

This clonotype has at least ten counts. This chain uses TRBV12-3 or TRBV12-4 with TRBJ2-7; TRBD2 agrees at 9 bases. V dropped 5 bases and J dropped 2; count of bases not matched to a gene: 7. This CDR3 region has 15 residues. The CDR3 nucleotides are TGTGCCAGCAGTCGCTTTAGCGGGAGTCCCTACGAGCAGTACTTC. This codes for CASSRFSGSPYEQYF.

V is TRBV5-1 and J is TRBJ1-1, with a weak D call TRBD1 (6 bases). The length of the CDR3 is 14 residues. Germline V CDR1 and CDR2: SGHRS, YFSETQ. Trimming cost V 4 bases and J 4 bases, with 14 bases left between them. CDR3 sequence reads: CASSRTEPSTEAFF. The CDR3 DNA follows: TGCGCCAGCAGCCGGACAGAACCGAGCACTGAAGCTTTCTTT.

J is TRBJ2-2 and V is TRBV2, with D uncertain. CDR3 length equals 15 residues. Germline V gene data show CDR1 as SNHLY and CDR2 as FYNNEI. Trimming stripped 5 bases from V and 1 base from J, with 11 bases between. This CDR3 is CASSHTRWNTGELFF. Here the CDR3 DNA reads TGTGCCAGCAGTCATACGAGGTGGAACACCGGGGAGCTGTTTTTT.

The chain combines TRBV12-3 or TRBV12-4 with TRBJ1-2; TRBD1 matches 11 bases. CDR3 length: 14 residues. J lost 6 bases, V lost 6 bases, and 6 bases had no gene match. The CDR3 spells CASRPGGQGDGYTF. The CDR3 nucleotides are TGTGCCAGCAGGCCCGGGGGACAGGGGGATGGCTACACCTTC.

This clonotype has at least ten counts. V gene TRBV20-1 combines with J gene TRBJ1-6, with TRBD1 matching over 7 bases. The length of the CDR3 is 14 residues. The germline gives CDR1 DFQATT, CDR2 SNEGSKA (reference sequence). Unmatched junction bases numbered 9, after V lost 3 bases and J lost 10 bases. This CDR3 is CSASIQGVGSPLHF. Here the CDR3 DNA reads TGCAGTGCTAGTATTCAGGGGGTTGGATCACCCCTCCACTTT.

V is TRBV27 and J is TRBJ1-5; no firm D call. CDR1 is MNHEY, CDR2 SMNVEV, per germline (reference sequence). The CDR3 runs to 14 residues. V was shortened by 1 base and J by 2 bases, with 6 bases between the two germline ends. This CDR3 reads CASSLWARNQPQHF. The CDR3 DNA is TGTGCCAGCAGTTTATGGGCTCGCAATCAGCCCCAGCATTTT.